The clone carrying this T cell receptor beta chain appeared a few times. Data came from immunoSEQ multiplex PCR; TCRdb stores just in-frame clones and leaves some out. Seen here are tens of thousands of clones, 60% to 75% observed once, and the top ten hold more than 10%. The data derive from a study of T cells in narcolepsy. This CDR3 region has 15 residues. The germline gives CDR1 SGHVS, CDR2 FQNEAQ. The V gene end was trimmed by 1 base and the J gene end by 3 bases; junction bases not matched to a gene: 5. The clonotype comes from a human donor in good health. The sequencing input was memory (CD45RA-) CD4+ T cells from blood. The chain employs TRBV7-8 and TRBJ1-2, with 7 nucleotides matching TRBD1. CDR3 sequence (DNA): TGTGCCAGCAGCTTAGGACCGGGACAGCACTATGGCTACACCTTC. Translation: CASSLGPGQHYGYTF.